This TCR beta chain was sequenced for a study of T cells in tumors after PD-1 blockade. About this clone itself: Other DNA sequences from this sample encode an identical CDR3 as well.

The CDR3 extends over 15 amino acids. The junction had 7 bases not matched to a gene; V was cut back by 6 bases and J by 4 bases. The germline V gene encodes CDR1 MNHEY and CDR2 SVGAGI. Generated by immunoSEQ multiplex PCR, the TCRdb table keeps only in-frame clones and is missing some. Here the sample spans around 35,000 clones, around 73% being singletons. This sample comprised PBMCs, obtained after anti-PD-1 treatment. The source of this sequence is a human donor with basal cell carcinoma. This chain uses TRBV6-5 with TRBJ2-2; 8 bases match TRBD1. CDR3 sequence reads: CASRIGQGFTGELFF. DNA for the CDR3: TGTGCCAGCAGGATAGGACAGGGTTTCACCGGGGAGCTGTTTTTT.